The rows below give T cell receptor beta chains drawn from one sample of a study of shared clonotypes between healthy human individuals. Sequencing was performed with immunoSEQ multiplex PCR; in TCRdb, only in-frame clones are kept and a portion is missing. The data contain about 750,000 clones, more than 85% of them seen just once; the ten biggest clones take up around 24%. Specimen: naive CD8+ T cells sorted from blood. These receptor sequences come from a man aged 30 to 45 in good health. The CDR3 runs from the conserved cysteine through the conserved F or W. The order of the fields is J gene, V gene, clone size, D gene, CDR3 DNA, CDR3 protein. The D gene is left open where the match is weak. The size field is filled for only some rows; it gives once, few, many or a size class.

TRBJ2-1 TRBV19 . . TGTGCCAGTGCCCTCGGGGGCGATCCCTCCTACAATGAGCAGTTCTTC CASALGGDPSYNEQFF
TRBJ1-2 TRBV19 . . TGTGCCAGTACCCCGTTCGGGGGGACAAAGGATTATAGTGGCTACACCTTC CASTPFGGTKDYSGYTF
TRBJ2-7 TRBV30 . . TGTGCCTGGAACCCTGGGGATGGCCTATGGGCCGGGCAGTACTTC CAWNPGDGLWAGQYF
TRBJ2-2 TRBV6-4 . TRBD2 TGTGCCAGCAGACTAGCGGGAGACACCGGGGAGCTGTTTTTT CASRLAGDTGELFF
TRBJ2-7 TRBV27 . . TGTGCCAGCAGTTCTACAAACTCCTACGAGCAGTACTTC CASSSTNSYEQYF
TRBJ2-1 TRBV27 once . TGTGCCAGCAGTTTACAGTTCGGAAAAGACAATGAGCAGTTCTTC CASSLQFGKDNEQFF
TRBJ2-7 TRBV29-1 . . TGCAGCGTGGGTAGAGGAACTACCAACTACGAGCAGTACTTC CSVGRGTTNYEQYF
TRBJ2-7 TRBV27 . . TGTGCCAGCAGTTTATCTCGCGCCTCCTACGAGCAGTACTTC CASSLSRASYEQYF
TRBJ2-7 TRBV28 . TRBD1 TGTGCCAGCAGTTCGGGGACAGGGGCCCCCTACGAGCAGTACTTC CASSSGTGAPYEQYF
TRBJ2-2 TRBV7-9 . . TGTGCCAGCAGCTCCAGGACAGTTAACACCGGGGAGCTGTTTTTT CASSSRTVNTGELFF
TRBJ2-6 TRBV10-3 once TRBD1 TGTGCCATCAGTGAGTCTGGTGTGTGGACAGGGTATTCTGGGGCCAACGTCCTGACTTTC CAISESGVWTGYSGANVLTF
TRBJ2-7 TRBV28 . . TGTGCCAGCAGTTACCAACTAGGATTCTCCTACGAGCAGTACTTC CASSYQLGFSYEQYF
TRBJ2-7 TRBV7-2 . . TGTGCCAGCAGCTTCGAGGGGGGCTACGAGCAGTACTTC CASSFEGGYEQYF
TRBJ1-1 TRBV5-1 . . TGCGCCAGCAGCTCCCAACCGAGACACCAGAACACTGAAGCTTTCTTT CASSSQPRHQNTEAFF
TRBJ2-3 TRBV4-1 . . TGCGCCAGCAGCCAAGATGGACAGTTAGAGGTTTTCGGCACAGATACGCAGTATTTT CASSQDGQLEVFGTDTQYF
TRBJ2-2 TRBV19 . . TGTGCCAGTAGTATTCGGTCGTCAGTCGGGGAGCTGTTTTTT CASSIRSSVGELFF
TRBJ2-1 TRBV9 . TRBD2 TGTGCCAGCAGCCCTGCAAGCGGGAATCATGGGGAGCAGTTCTTC CASSPASGNHGEQFF
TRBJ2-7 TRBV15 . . TGTGCCACCAGCAGAGATCATTTAGGGTCGGACGAGCAGTACTTC CATSRDHLGSDEQYF
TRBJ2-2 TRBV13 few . TGTGCCAGCCAATATGGGAACACCGGGGAGCTGTTTTTT CASQYGNTGELFF
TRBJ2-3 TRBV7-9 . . TGTGCCAGCAGCTTACCGACAGAATCAGCCACAGATACGCAGTATTTT CASSLPTESATDTQYF